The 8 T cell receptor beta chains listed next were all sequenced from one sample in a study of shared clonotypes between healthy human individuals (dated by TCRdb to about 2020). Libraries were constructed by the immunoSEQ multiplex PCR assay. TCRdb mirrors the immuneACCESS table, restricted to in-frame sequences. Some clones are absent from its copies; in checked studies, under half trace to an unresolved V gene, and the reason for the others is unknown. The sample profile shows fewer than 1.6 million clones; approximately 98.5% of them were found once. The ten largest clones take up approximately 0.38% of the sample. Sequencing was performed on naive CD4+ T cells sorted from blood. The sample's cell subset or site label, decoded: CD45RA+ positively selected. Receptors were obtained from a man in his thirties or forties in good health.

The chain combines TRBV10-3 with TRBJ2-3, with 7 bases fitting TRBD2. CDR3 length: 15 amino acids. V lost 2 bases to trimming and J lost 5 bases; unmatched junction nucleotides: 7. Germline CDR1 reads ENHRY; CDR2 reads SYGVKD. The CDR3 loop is CAISEGTISVDTQYF. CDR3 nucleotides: TGTGCCATCAGTGAGGGGACTATCTCGGTAGATACGCAGTATTTT.

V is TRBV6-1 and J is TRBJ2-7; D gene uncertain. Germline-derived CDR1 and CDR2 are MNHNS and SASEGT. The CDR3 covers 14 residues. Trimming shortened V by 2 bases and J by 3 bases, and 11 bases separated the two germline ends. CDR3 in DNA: TGTGCCAGCAGTGAATCTTATCGAGGCTACGAGCAGTACTTC. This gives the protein CASSESYRGYEQYF.

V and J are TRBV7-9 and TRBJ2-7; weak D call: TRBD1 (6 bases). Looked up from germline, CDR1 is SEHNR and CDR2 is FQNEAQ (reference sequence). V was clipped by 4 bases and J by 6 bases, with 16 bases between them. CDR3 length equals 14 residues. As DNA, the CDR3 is TGTGCCAGCAGCTCAGGGACAAATTTCGTCGAGCAGTACTTC. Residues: CASSSGTNFVEQYF.

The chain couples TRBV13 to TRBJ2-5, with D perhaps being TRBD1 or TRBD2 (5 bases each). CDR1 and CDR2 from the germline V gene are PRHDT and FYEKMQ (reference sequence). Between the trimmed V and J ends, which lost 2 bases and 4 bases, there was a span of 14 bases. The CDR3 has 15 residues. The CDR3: CASSLTSGGRETQYF. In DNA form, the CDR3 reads TGTGCCAGCAGCTTAACTAGTGGGGGTCGAGAGACCCAGTACTTC.

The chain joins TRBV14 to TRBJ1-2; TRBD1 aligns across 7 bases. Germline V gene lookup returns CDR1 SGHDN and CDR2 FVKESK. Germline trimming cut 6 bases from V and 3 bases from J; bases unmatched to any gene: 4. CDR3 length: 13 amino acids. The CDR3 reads CASSRTGYYGYTF. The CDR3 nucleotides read TGTGCCAGCAGTCGGACAGGCTACTATGGCTACACCTTC.

CDR3 sequence: CAWSAGLANTGELFF. CDR3 nucleotide sequence: TGTGCCTGGAGTGCTGGACTTGCGAACACCGGGGAGCTGTTTTTT. The V call is TRBV30, the J call TRBJ2-2, with D possibly matching TRBD2 (5 bases). V dropped 1 base and J dropped 0 bases, with 9 bases sitting between them. Germline-derived CDR1 and CDR2 are GTSNPN and SVGIG (reference sequence). This CDR3 has 15 residues.

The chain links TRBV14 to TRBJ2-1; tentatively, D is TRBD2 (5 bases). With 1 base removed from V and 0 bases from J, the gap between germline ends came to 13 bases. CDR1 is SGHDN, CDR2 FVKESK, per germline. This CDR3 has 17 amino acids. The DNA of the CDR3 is TGTGCCAGCAGCCAAGGCTGGCAGACTATCTCCTACAATGAGCAGTTCTTC. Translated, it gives CASSQGWQTISYNEQFF.

The CDR3 coding sequence is TGTGCCAGCAGTTGGAGCCGTAGGGGTTACGAGCAGTACTTC. The encoded protein is CASSWSRRGYEQYF. The J gene is TRBJ2-7, the V gene TRBV28; D is possibly TRBD1 (5 bases). V was clipped by 4 bases and J by 4 bases, with 14 bases between them. The CDR3 runs to 14 residues. Germline V CDR1 and CDR2: MDHEN, SYDVKM. Looking up the rest from reference TRBV28 and TRBJ2-7 gives the full variable domain: DVKVTQSSRYLVKRTGEKVFLECVQDMDHENMFWYRQDPGLGLRLIYFSYDVKMKEKGDIPEGYSVSREKKERFSLILESASTNQTSMYLCASSWSRRGYEQYFGPGTRLTVT.